Ten or more counts support the clone carrying this TCR beta chain. Its antigen is undetermined. This sample is drawn from a study of CD8 T cells in ankylosing spondylitis. Study-wide points: There was a TCR beta motif, made of several highly homologous variants, that appeared characteristic of ankylosing spondylitis blood.

CDR1 LGHNA and CDR2 YSLEER come from the germline V gene. This CDR3 comprises 15 residues. V shed 4 bases and J shed 2 bases, with 13 bases lying between them. A single record per CDR3 protein comes from TCRdb applying MiXCR to the 5' RACE reads. The sample lists over 200,000 distinct CDR3 sequences, around 17% seen once, with about two fifths in the top ten. Sequencing was done on a sample of blood, either unsorted or a sorted T cell fraction (not recorded which). The gene calls are TRBV4-3 and TRBJ2-3; no definite D call. This receptor was taken from a male donor with ankylosing spondylitis. CDR3 bases: TGCGCCAGCAGCCCACGATCCCTAGACACAGATACGCAGTATTTT. Its protein product is CASSPRSLDTDTQYF.